This T cell receptor (beta chain) stems from a study of blood T cell repertoires in COVID-19. Clones were read by immunoSEQ multiplex PCR, and TCRdb kept only the in-frame ones, dropping some. The top ten clones hold about 3% of a sample with a few hundred thousand clones, roughly four fifths of them seen once. V shed 5 bases, J shed 0 bases, and the junction held 16 bases outside the gene matches. The germline V gene encodes CDR1 MDHEN and CDR2 SYDVKM. The CDR3 totals 21 residues. Sequencing was carried out using peripheral blood. This chain links TRBV28 with TRBJ2-2, with 12 bases matching TRBD2. This receptor was obtained from a woman aged 30 to 39 who had recovered from COVID-19. CDR3 DNA: TGTGCCAGCAGTGTGCCGAATCTAGCGGGAGGGCCTGACTCGAACACCGGGGAGCTGTTTTTT. Translation gives CASSVPNLAGGPDSNTGELFF. The full variable domain, rest sourced from reference TRBV28 and TRBJ2-2, is DVKVTQSSRYLVKRTGEKVFLECVQDMDHENMFWYRQDPGLGLRLIYFSYDVKMKEKGDIPEGYSVSREKKERFSLILESASTNQTSMYLCASSVPNLAGGPDSNTGELFFGEGSRLTVL.